This T cell receptor (beta chain) was identified during a study of OX40 agonist ivuxolimab in advanced cancers. At the level of the study: Patients received the agonistic anti-OX40 (CD134) antibody ivuxolimab. Ivuxolimab was administered intravenously to patients at 0.01 to 10 mg/kg every 2 weeks.

A note on this clone: Its antigen is unknown.

V gave up 2 bases and J gave up 3 bases, with 13 bases separating them. This CDR3 comprises 16 residues. Per the germline V gene, CDR1 is LGHNA and CDR2 is YNFKEQ. Some clones are missing from TCRdb's copy, which holds only in-frame ones; the method was immunoSEQ multiplex PCR. Here the sample spans about 34,000 clones, approximately 89% being singletons. Findings and caveats of the study: Expanded clones tended on average to be more numerous among CD8+ T cells than CD4+. Among expanded peripheral T cells, antigen specificity went undetermined.

The sequence was collected from an adult with an advanced solid tumor such as melanoma, head and neck, liver or kidney cancer. J is TRBJ2-2 and V is TRBV4-2; a weak D match, TRBD2 (6 bases). The sample here was CD4+ or CD8+ T cells sorted from blood, taken in a trial of the OX40 agonist ivuxolimab. DNA of the CDR3: TGTGCCAGCAGCCAAACCCCGGGACTGCACACCGGGGAGCTGTTTTTT. It is translated as CASSQTPGLHTGELFF.